This T cell receptor beta chain originates from a study of blood T cell repertoires in COVID-19. Assignments of participants to cohorts depended upon their own reported clinical history. Recovered Cohort 3 donors showed two negative PCRs, clearance, or symptom resolution. Sequenced by immunoSEQ multiplex PCR; TCRdb stores in-frame clones only, minus some. The table lists 150,000 to 200,000 clones, over 70% of them singletons, with 9.5% to 11% in the top ten. This receptor was identified in a man in his fifties who had recovered from COVID-19. The sequenced sample consisted of PBMCs or T cells enriched from blood (not recorded which).

The CDR3 region has the DNA TGTGCCAGCAGGTTTACTAGCGGGGGTGCAGATACGCAGTATTTT. Encoded protein: CASRFTSGGADTQYF. The chain combines TRBV7-2 with TRBJ2-3; 11 nucleotides match TRBD2. The CDR3 is 15 amino acids. CDR1 SGHTA and CDR2 FQGNSA come from the germline V gene. Losses at the gene ends were 6 bases for V and 4 bases for J; bases not matched to a gene: 6.